This paragraph covers one TCR beta chain sequence. The data stem from a study of blood T cell repertoires in COVID-19. Study information: COVID-19 samples from acute and convalescent phases originated in the United States, Italy and Spain. PBMCs, B-cell-depleted T cells, or T cells were the source of the cDNA or gDNA that made up the material.

The V end was cut by 6 bases, the J end by 3 bases, with 14 bases between. CDR1 and CDR2 from the germline V gene are MNHEY and SMNVEV (reference sequence). The CDR3 is 14 amino acids. Authors' processing steps: Reference gene primer amplification gave estimated nucleated cell counts. TCRdb's table, derived via immunoSEQ multiplex PCR, lists solely in-frame clones and lacks some. V, J and clone size were drawn from that table, and D and trimming were deduced from the DNA. The sample consists of around 100,000 clones, 84% of them appearing once. V and J are TRBV27 and TRBJ1-1; D possibly corresponds to TRBD1 (6 bases). Sequencing was performed on peripheral blood. This receptor was identified in a human donor in a cohort sampled during active or convalescent COVID-19. The CDR3 region has the DNA TGTGCCAGCAGGACTTCCGGGACACACACTGAAGCTTTCTTT. Its translation is CASRTSGTHTEAFF.